The T cell receptor beta chain described here comes from a study of Ad26.COV2.S vaccination and SARS-CoV-2 variants. Study-wide findings and caveats: An underestimation of total T cell responses may have resulted from the TCR breadth and depth analyses.

This CDR3 comprises 18 residues. V lost 5 bases to trimming and J lost 7 bases; unmatched junction nucleotides: 20. Germline V CDR1 and CDR2: KGHSH, LQKENI. Treatment defined: roughly 20 received Ad26.COV2.S at low or high dose, single or two shots; several received placebo; per-sample allocation not given. Samples were taken on day 63 after the first vaccine or placebo injection. Profiled with immunoSEQ multiplex PCR; TCRdb holds only in-frame clones, not every one. The profile shows fewer than 300,000 clones, about 89% of them singletons. This clone was counted between two and nine times. Its matching antigen is unknown.

V usage is TRBV18 and J usage is TRBJ1-2, with TRBD1 matching 9 bases. This clonotype was sampled from a person between 18 and 60 years old who received the Ad26.COV2.S COVID-19 vaccine or a placebo. This specimen consisted of peripheral blood, obtained in a trial of Ad26.COV2.S vaccine versus placebo. This chain's CDR3 is CASSDSSPVFGTGFGYTF. CDR3 nucleotides: TGTGCCAGCTCAGACTCTTCGCCCGTCTTCGGGACAGGGTTTGGCTACACCTTC.